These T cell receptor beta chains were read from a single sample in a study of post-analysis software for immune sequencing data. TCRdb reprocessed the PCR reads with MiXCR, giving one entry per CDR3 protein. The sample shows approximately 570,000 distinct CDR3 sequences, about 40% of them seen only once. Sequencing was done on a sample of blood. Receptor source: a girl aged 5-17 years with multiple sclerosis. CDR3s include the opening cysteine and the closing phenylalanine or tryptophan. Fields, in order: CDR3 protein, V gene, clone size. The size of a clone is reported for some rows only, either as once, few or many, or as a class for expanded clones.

CDR3 protein: CASSLRGGLIGTDTQYF
V gene: TRBV12-3/TRBV12-4
clone size: .

CDR3 protein: CASSPVVTGGAEAFF
V gene: TRBV13
clone size: .

CDR3 protein: CSVSSRLSSYEQYF
V gene: TRBV29-1
clone size: few

CDR3 protein: CASSEAGGRRGEAFF
V gene: TRBV6-1
clone size: .

CDR3 protein: CASSLNLGANIQYF
V gene: TRBV12-3/TRBV12-4
clone size: few

CDR3 protein: CASSVGYGGTDTQYF
V gene: TRBV9
clone size: .

CDR3 protein: CASSYRWDSPPHF
V gene: TRBV9
clone size: few

CDR3 protein: CSARGETGKKQFF
V gene: TRBV20-1
clone size: .

CDR3 protein: CASSLTSGPLYNEQFF
V gene: TRBV7-8
clone size: .

CDR3 protein: CASSQEGSGVDTQYF
V gene: TRBV4-1
clone size: .

CDR3 protein: CASSQDRGLAGPSYEQYF
V gene: TRBV4-1
clone size: .